Following are 17 T cell receptor beta chains from one sample sequenced in a study of blood T cell repertoires in COVID-19. The data were produced by immunoSEQ multiplex PCR, yet TCRdb's version contains in-frame clones alone and is incomplete. The sample has 150,000 to 200,000 clones, around nine tenths seen once. The sample comprised peripheral blood. The receptors shown here come from a man aged 18 to 35 with active or convalescent COVID-19.

The chain recombines TRBV4-3 with TRBJ2-5; 7 bases map to TRBD1. CDR1 is LGHNA and CDR2 is YSLEER in the germline V gene. V gave up 0 bases and J gave up 5 bases; unmatched junction bases: 12. The CDR3 length is 17 residues. The CDR3: CASSQDSGLGGGETQYF. Written as DNA, the CDR3 is TGCGCCAGCAGCCAAGATTCAGGGTTAGGGGGCGGCGAGACCCAGTACTTC.

The rearrangement joins TRBV5-1 to TRBJ2-2, with D perhaps TRBD1 (6 bases). CDR1 is SGHRS and CDR2 is YFSETQ in the germline V gene. CDR3 length: 16 amino acids. Trimming cost V 5 bases and J 6 bases, with 20 bases left between them. For the CDR3, the DNA is TGCGCCAGCAGACCCACCGGGACACCGAGGTCCGGGGAGCTGTTTTTT. It yields the protein CASRPTGTPRSGELFF.

This chain connects TRBV6-6 to TRBJ2-1; no clear D. The CDR3 is 13 amino acids. Trimming removed 4 bases at V and 0 bases at J, with 4 bases between. Germline lookup yields CDR1 MNHNY and CDR2 SVGAGI (reference sequence). The CDR3 loop is CASSWSSYNEQFF. For the CDR3, the DNA is TGTGCCAGCAGTTGGAGCTCCTACAATGAGCAGTTCTTC.

V usage is TRBV13 and J usage is TRBJ2-1; D uncertain. This CDR3 comprises 15 residues. Germline V gene data show CDR1 as PRHDT and CDR2 as FYEKMQ (reference sequence). The V gene lost 2 bases and the J gene lost 0 bases, with 8 bases spanning the gap. This CDR3 reads CASSLNPSSYNEQFF. Here the CDR3 DNA reads TGTGCCAGCAGCTTAAACCCTAGCTCCTACAATGAGCAGTTCTTC.

The table lists this clone with a few counts. This chain uses TRBV19 with TRBJ1-5; D possibly corresponds to TRBD1 (6 bases). This CDR3 comprises 15 residues. Germline values: CDR1 LNHDA, CDR2 SQIVND (reference sequence). The V end was cut by 10 bases, the J end by 4 bases, with 20 bases between. The CDR3 loop reads CATRRGANGNQPQHF. The CDR3 nucleotides read TGTGCCACCAGGCGGGGGGCGAATGGAAATCAGCCCCAGCATTTT.

The chain links TRBV9 to TRBJ2-3, with 10 bases lining up with TRBD2. V shed 3 bases, J shed 6 bases, and the junction held 10 bases outside the gene matches. The CDR3 runs to 16 residues. The germline V gene has CDR1 SGDLS and CDR2 YYNGEE. Written as DNA, the CDR3 is TGTGCCAGCAGCGCGGTTCTAGCGGGGGAGGGGGATACGCAGTATTTT. It specifies CASSAVLAGEGDTQYF.

The genes are TRBV11-3 and TRBJ2-1; TRBD2 aligns across 7 bases. The germline CDR1 and CDR2 sequences are SGHNT and YENEEA. The CDR3 is 17 amino acids. V shed 4 bases, J shed 5 bases, and the junction held 14 bases outside the gene matches. Here the CDR3 reads CASSSRAGTNRDNEQFF. The CDR3, as DNA: TGTGCCAGCAGCTCAAGGGCCGGGACTAACAGAGACAATGAGCAGTTCTTC.

The genes are TRBV5-4 and TRBJ2-1, with TRBD2 matching over 7 bases. This CDR3 comprises 16 residues. After removal of 4 bases from V and 0 bases from J, the junction contained 7 bases not matched to a gene. Germline CDR1 and CDR2: SGHNT and YYREEE (reference sequence). CDR3 bases: TGTGCCAGCAGCCCCCTCGGGGGGTCCTCCTACAATGAGCAGTTCTTC. This translates into CASSPLGGSSYNEQFF.

This chain links TRBV27 with TRBJ2-7; D not resolved. The CDR3 covers 14 residues. The germline V gene encodes CDR1 MNHEY and CDR2 SMNVEV (reference sequence). Trimming stripped 4 bases from V and 1 base from J, with 11 bases between. The CDR3 DNA is TGTGCCAGCAGTTGGCAGGCGAAATCCTACGAGCAGTACTTC. Translating it yields CASSWQAKSYEQYF.

Here the CDR3 reads CASSLRVVSNQPQHF. CDR3 nucleotide sequence: TGCGCCAGCAGCCTCAGGGTTGTTAGCAATCAGCCCCAGCATTTT. The chain employs TRBV4-1 and TRBJ1-5; TRBD1 might be the D (5 bases). Germline-derived CDR1 and CDR2 are MGHRA and YSYEKL. The V end lost 4 bases, the J end lost 0 bases, and 10 bases lay between the germline ends. CDR3 length: 15 residues.

The rearrangement links TRBV11-3 to TRBJ2-7, with a possible D match to TRBD1 (5 bases). The length of the CDR3 is 14 residues. Per the germline V gene, CDR1 is SGHNT and CDR2 is YENEEA. Trimming left V 2 bases short and J 4 bases short, with 12 bases between. CDR3 sequence reads: CASSLPGPSYEQYF. CDR3 nucleotides: TGTGCCAGCAGCTTACCAGGGCCGTCATACGAGCAGTACTTC.

The chain has TRBV2 and TRBJ1-2; no definite D call. Germline-derived CDR1 and CDR2 are SNHLY and FYNNEI. V lost 2 bases and J 3 bases, leaving 4 bases between the germline ends. The length of the CDR3 is 12 residues. For the CDR3, the DNA is TGTGCCAGCAGTGAAACGGACTATGGCTACACCTTC. Translation: CASSETDYGYTF.

This clone was picked up one time. The V and J genes are TRBV30 and TRBJ1-6, with TRBD1 as a possible D gene (6 bases). The CDR3 runs to 10 residues. The V gene lost 5 bases and the J gene lost 15 bases, with 11 bases spanning the gap. The germline V gene has CDR1 GTSNPN and CDR2 SVGIG (reference sequence). CDR3 bases: TGTGCCTGGGCAGAAGGGGGCCTCCACTTT. This encodes CAWAEGGLHF.

CDR3 sequence: CASSLDRAQQFF. The CDR3 DNA reads as TGCGCCAGCAGCCTGGACAGGGCTCAGCAGTTCTTC. This chain joins TRBV5-1 and TRBJ2-1, with 8 bases fitting TRBD1. Losses at the gene ends were 4 bases for V and 11 bases for J; bases not matched to a gene: 5. The V gene's germline CDR1 is SGHRS and CDR2 YFSETQ. This CDR3 spans 12 amino acids.

The V and J genes are TRBV5-1 and TRBJ2-6; unclear D gene. This CDR3 is 14 amino acids long. CDR1 and CDR2 from the germline V gene are SGHRS and YFSETQ. Trimming took off 3 bases at V and 2 bases at J, with 6 bases between the two ends. CDR3 sequence: CASSSIPGANVLTF. CDR3 DNA sequence: TGCGCCAGCAGCTCCATTCCTGGGGCCAACGTCCTGACTTTC.

The J gene is TRBJ2-7, the V gene TRBV7-2; D not certain. Trimming removed 1 base at V and 6 bases at J, with 13 bases between. Germline lookup yields CDR1 SGHTA and CDR2 FQGNSA. This CDR3 has 14 residues. The CDR3, as DNA: TGTGCCAGCAGCTTAGGAGGCGGAGCAGCCGAGCAGTACTTC. This encodes CASSLGGGAAEQYF.

The V and J genes are TRBV3-1 (or the pseudogene TRBV3-2) and TRBJ2-2, with D hard to call. The ends were cut back, 2 bases at V and 8 bases at J, with 9 bases in the middle. In germline, CDR1 is LGHDT, CDR2 YNNKEL (reference sequence). This CDR3 region has 13 residues. CDR3 region: CASSQLAVGELFF. DNA of the CDR3: TGTGCCAGCAGCCAATTGGCGGTAGGGGAGCTGTTTTTT.